Listed below are T cell receptor beta chains from one sample, sequenced in a study of T cells after yellow fever vaccination. Each CDR3 protein gets one entry after TCRdb re-called the 5' RACE reads with MiXCR. The table has under 350,000 distinct CDR3 sequences, 4.1% seen once. The source was PBMCs, collected 5 days after the yellow fever booster vaccination. These receptors were taken from a man younger than 35 who received the YFV17D yellow fever vaccine. Both conserved end residues are part of each CDR3. A D gene is named only where the DNA matches it firmly. A clone size is listed for some rows: how often the clone was seen (once, few, many), or a class if it is expanded.

V	D	size	J	CDR3	DNA
TRBV6-5	TRBD2	few	TRBJ2-7	CASSSLAGVPIEQYF	TGTGCCAGCAGTTCACTAGCGGGGGTCCCCATCGAGCAGTACTTC
TRBV11-3	TRBD1	few	TRBJ1-3	CASSPGTGNSGNTIYF	TGTGCCAGCAGCCCAGGGACAGGGAACTCTGGAAACACCATATATTTT
TRBV5-6	TRBD2	few	TRBJ2-2	CASSPGGFNTGELFF	TGTGCCAGCAGCCCGGGGGGGTTCAACACCGGGGAGCTGTTTTTT
TRBV4-3	NA	NA	TRBJ1-6	CASSRGEGRSPLHF	TGCGCCAGCAGCCGAGGGGAGGGGCGTTCACCCCTCCACTTT
TRBV2	TRBD2	NA	TRBJ2-1	CASNTRGTSGGAPLGNEQFF	TGTGCCAGCAATACCAGGGGGACTAGCGGGGGAGCACCCCTCGGGAATGAGCAGTTCTTC
TRBV4-1	TRBD1	many	TRBJ1-2	CASHGTGGLARGYTF	TGCGCCAGCCACGGGACAGGGGGTTTGGCTCGAGGCTACACCTTC
TRBV10-3	NA	NA	TRBJ1-4	CAISESGAFATNEKLFF	TGTGCCATCAGTGAGTCCGGGGCCTTTGCAACTAATGAAAAACTGTTTTTT
TRBV18	TRBD1	few	TRBJ1-1	CASSPWSRGGYMNTEAFF	TGTGCCAGCTCACCCTGGAGCAGGGGGGGATATATGAACACTGAAGCTTTCTTT
TRBV4-2	NA	few	TRBJ1-1	CASSQEDSRTSVNTEAFF	TGTGCCAGCAGCCAAGAGGATTCTAGGACATCGGTGAACACTGAAGCTTTCTTT
TRBV12-3/TRBV12-4	TRBD1	many	TRBJ1-1	CASSRPRQGVGNTEAFF	TGTGCCAGCAGTCGACCACGACAGGGGGTCGGGAACACTGAAGCTTTCTTT
TRBV19	NA	few	TRBJ1-4	CASRSYAGEKLFF	TGTGCCAGTAGGTCCTACGCGGGTGAAAAACTGTTTTTT
TRBV20-1	NA	many	TRBJ2-3	CSARTGGSTDTQYF	TGCAGTGCCCGAACCGGGGGTAGCACAGATACGCAGTATTTT
TRBV4-3	NA	NA	TRBJ2-2	CASSLEAYRAGELFF	TGCGCCAGCAGCCTAGAGGCCTACAGGGCCGGGGAGCTGTTTTTT
TRBV12-3/TRBV12-4	NA	many	TRBJ1-2	CASSPFNRVYGYTF	TGTGCCAGCAGCCCATTCAACAGGGTCTATGGCTACACCTTC
TRBV4-1	NA	NA	TRBJ2-2	CASSQKPLAGAGSGELFF	TGCGCCAGCAGCCAAAAGCCTCTGGCGGGGGCAGGGTCCGGGGAGCTGTTTTTT
TRBV7-8	NA	NA	TRBJ1-3	CASSPGGGVTGNTIYF	TGTGCCAGCAGCCCCGGGGGGGGGGTAACTGGAAACACCATATATTTT
TRBV5-6	TRBD2	many	TRBJ2-5	CASRIGLAGGPDQETQYF	TGTGCCAGCAGGATCGGACTAGCGGGGGGGCCGGACCAAGAGACCCAGTACTTC
TRBV5-6	NA	many	TRBJ2-3	CASSSGDTDTQYF	TGTGCCAGCAGCTCCGGTGACACAGATACGCAGTATTTT
TRBV7-2	NA	many	TRBJ2-3	CASSLMGAGVTDTQYF	TGTGCCAGCAGCTTAATGGGGGCGGGGGTCACAGATACGCAGTATTTT
TRBV6-2/TRBV6-3	NA	NA	TRBJ2-7	CASSPTGRRQYF	TGTGCCAGCAGTCCAACCGGTCGGCGGCAGTACTTC
TRBV6-5	TRBD1	many	TRBJ2-7	CASSTRHRGVHEQYF	TGTGCCAGCAGCACCCGCCACAGGGGAGTCCACGAGCAGTACTTC
TRBV20-1	NA	few	TRBJ1-5	CSARPSPTNQPQHF	TGCAGTGCTAGACCGAGCCCTACCAATCAGCCCCAGCATTTT
TRBV7-3	NA	many	TRBJ2-4	CASSGPSGIQYF	TGTGCCAGCAGCGGGCCCAGCGGTATTCAGTACTTC
TRBV5-1	NA	few	TRBJ2-1	CASRDRTDNEQFF	TGCGCCAGCAGGGATAGGACGGACAATGAGCAGTTCTTC
TRBV18	NA	many	TRBJ1-2	CASSPSLEGYYGYTF	TGTGCCAGCTCACCGTCACTCGAGGGGTACTATGGCTACACCTTC
TRBV15	NA	NA	TRBJ2-3	CATSRDPRADTQYF	TGTGCCACCAGCAGAGATCCCAGGGCAGATACGCAGTATTTT
TRBV7-2	NA	few	TRBJ2-1	CASSSGGPLNEQFF	TGTGCCAGCAGCTCGGGGGGCCCTTTAAATGAGCAGTTCTTC
TRBV20-1	NA	NA	TRBJ2-5	CSARREEAQYF	TGCAGTGCTAGACGCGAAGAGGCCCAGTACTTC
TRBV4-2	TRBD2	NA	TRBJ2-1	CASSQDVETSGDNEQFF	TGTGCCAGCAGCCAAGACGTAGAGACTAGCGGGGACAATGAGCAGTTCTTC
TRBV11-2	NA	NA	TRBJ2-1	CASSSQRTDNEQFF	TGTGCCAGCAGCTCTCAAAGGACGGACAATGAGCAGTTCTTC
TRBV5-1	NA	many	TRBJ2-4	CASSLEVGSGNIQYF	TGCGCCAGCAGCTTGGAGGTAGGGTCGGGGAACATTCAGTACTTC
TRBV24-1	NA	NA	TRBJ2-7	CATTIPREVSYEQYF	TGTGCCACCACCATTCCCAGAGAAGTTTCCTACGAGCAGTACTTC
TRBV6-2/TRBV6-3	TRBD2	many	TRBJ2-7	CASSTTSGGPRQYF	TGTGCCAGCAGTACCACTAGCGGGGGGCCCAGGCAGTACTTC
TRBV5-1	TRBD1	many	TRBJ1-2	CASSPGTGRKDGYTF	TGCGCCAGCAGCCCCGGGACAGGAAGAAAGGATGGCTACACCTTC
TRBV7-2	NA	few	TRBJ1-6	CASTDRFVSPLHF	TGTGCCAGCACCGACCGCTTTGTTTCACCCCTCCACTTT
TRBV6-6	NA	many	TRBJ2-7	CASSPGGTGYEQYF	TGTGCCAGCAGCCCCGGGGGAACGGGCTACGAGCAGTACTTC
TRBV4-2	TRBD1	NA	TRBJ1-2	CASSQSLGQNYGYTF	TGTGCCAGCAGCCAAAGTTTGGGACAGAACTATGGCTACACCTTC
TRBV6-5	NA	few	TRBJ2-5	CASSYGGAWGGETQYF	TGTGCCAGCAGTTACGGAGGGGCGTGGGGAGGAGAGACCCAGTACTTC
TRBV6-2/TRBV6-3	NA	medium-sized	TRBJ2-1	CASRYLAEGGHNEQFF	TGTGCCAGCAGATACCTAGCGGAGGGGGGGCACAATGAGCAGTTCTTC
TRBV5-1	NA	many	TRBJ1-1	CASSPGAGDRPAFF	TGCGCCAGCAGCCCCGGGGCGGGGGATCGCCCAGCTTTCTTT
TRBV7-2	NA	NA	TRBJ1-5	CASSLGRNFNQPQHF	TGTGCCAGCAGCTTAGGCAGGAACTTTAATCAGCCCCAGCATTTT
TRBV20-1	NA	NA	TRBJ2-1	CSAGDSFWDEQFF	TGCAGTGCTGGCGACAGTTTTTGGGATGAGCAGTTCTTC
TRBV7-8	NA	many	TRBJ1-6	CASSLQDYGSPLHF	TGTGCCAGCAGCTTGCAGGACTATGGTTCACCCCTCCACTTT
TRBV19	NA	few	TRBJ2-1	CASSTPRFRAWGRNEQFF	TGTGCCAGTAGTACCCCTCGATTTAGGGCCTGGGGTCGCAATGAGCAGTTCTTC
TRBV5-4	NA	many	TRBJ2-2	CASSLLSGTGELFF	TGTGCCAGCAGCTTGCTCAGTGGCACCGGGGAGCTGTTTTTT
TRBV5-6	NA	NA	TRBJ2-5	CASSLELLQETQYF	TGTGCCAGCAGCTTGGAGTTACTTCAAGAGACCCAGTACTTC
TRBV5-1	TRBD2	few	TRBJ2-5	CASSSGELAGGRARLQETQYF	TGCGCCAGCAGCTCCGGAGAACTAGCGGGGGGCCGGGCCCGGCTCCAAGAGACCCAGTACTTC
TRBV6-1	TRBD1	few	TRBJ1-5	CASSEFPGGNQPQHF	TGTGCCAGCAGTGAGTTCCCAGGGGGTAATCAGCCCCAGCATTTT
TRBV5-1	TRBD1	many	TRBJ2-7	CASSLKPTGGLRTYEQYF	TGCGCCAGCAGCTTGAAACCAACAGGGGGCCTTAGAACCTACGAGCAGTACTTC
TRBV14	TRBD2	NA	TRBJ2-3	CASSQWASGYTDTQYF	TGTGCCAGCAGCCAATGGGCTAGCGGTTACACAGATACGCAGTATTTT